The subject of this entry is one T cell receptor (beta chain). The antigen this receptor binds is unknown. No quality values exist for individual bases; no much larger clone is one base distant. TCRbeta CDR3 regions were amplified from genomic DNA using the immunoSEQ Assay, a bias-controlled multiplex PCR. For the original study's pipeline: The number of nucleated cells in each sample was estimated by amplification of reference gene primers within the assay. Sequence reads were collapsed and filtered to measure the absolute abundance of every unique TCRbeta CDR3 rearrangement. For each sample, productive Simpson clonality was calculated as the square root of Simpson's diversity index across productive rearrangements. Entries here come from immuneACCESS through TCRdb and include only in-frame sequences with V and J called. Some clones fail to appear in such tables; in the studies checked, an unresolved V gene covers under half of the shortfall, and the cause of the remainder is unknown. V and J calls and clone size are given by that table; D and trimming were obtained from the DNA. In all, the sample holds about 63,000 clones, and around 80% of those were seen once. Around 3.7% of the sample rests with the top ten.

This sample is drawn from a study of blood T cell repertoires in COVID-19 (dated by TCRdb to 2018 to 2021). Regarding the study in general: The collaborator samples originated in the United States, Italy and Spain and spanned the acute and convalescent phases of COVID-19. The material from the prospective study consisted of cDNA or gDNA derived from T cells, B-cell-depleted T cells, or PBMCs. The dataset comprised deeply sampled blood TCRbeta repertoires from subjects exposed to, actively infected with, or recovered from COVID-19. The repertoires were released in a freely available public database meant as a resource for research on the immune response to SARS-CoV-2. The samples were drawn from two sources: the first 160 participants of the ongoing ImmuneRACE study, and 1,000 to 1,500 subjects contributed by 6 global collaborators. Nearly every sample came with metadata listing a de-identified subject ID, COVID-19 status, age in years and sex. Where available, HLA class I and class II types were taken from metadata supplied by the sample provider and were not determined by assay-based typing.

Study-wide findings and limitations: How much clinical and demographic metadata was included differed by source and by participant, and the metadata was provided uncurated.

Participants in the prospective study were enrolled through a virtual design, were aged roughly 18 to 100 years, and lived in about two dozen United States geographic areas. To assign participants to cohorts, the prospective study relied on clinical history that participants themselves reported in a screening survey and a study questionnaire. In the prospective study, whole blood, serum and a nasopharyngeal or oropharyngeal swab were collected from each participant by mobile phlebotomists. Participants in the prospective study had the option to provide additional blood draws and questionnaires over a roughly two-month period. Blood samples from the prospective study were shipped frozen or at room temperature prior to DNA extraction. The germline V gene (reference sequence) supplies CDR1 LNHNV and CDR2 YYDKDF. Its CDR3 holds 15 amino acids, cysteine through phenylalanine. Only CDR3 DNA remains: 45 bases, in frame from the first base. The germline V end is reduced by 5 bases and the J end by 7 bases; junction bases left unmatched: 7.

This clonotype was obtained from a woman in her forties with acute COVID-19. What was sequenced was PBMCs or T cells enriched from blood (not recorded which). The chain is made from TRBV15 and TRBJ2-1; 11 bases in the middle match TRBD1. The nucleotide sequence is TGTGCCACCAGCCCAAGGACAGGGGGCGTGAATGAGCAGTTCTTC. This codes for CATSPRTGGVNEQFF. Supplemented by the reference TRBV15 and TRBJ2-1 proteins around the CDR3, the complete variable domain is DAMVIQNPRYQVTQFGKPVTLSCSQTLNHNVMYWYQQKSSQAPKLLFHYYDKDFNNEADTPDNFQSRRPNTSFCFLDIRSPGLGDTAMYLCATSPRTGGVNEQFFGPGTRLTVL.